This entry is about one T cell receptor (beta chain). The sample originates from a study of T cells expressing NK-cell markers. The CDR3 runs 14 residues. Germline-derived CDR1 and CDR2 are SGHRS and YFSETQ. TCRdb derives one entry per CDR3 protein from the 5' RACE reads, leaving out DNA. Here the sample table reports 200,000 to 300,000 distinct CDR3 sequences. Material: blood T cells: a sorted CD56 or NKG2C T cell subset, CD4+ or CD8+ T cells, or bulk PBMC T cells (not recorded which). V is TRBV5-1 and J is TRBJ2-1; the D gene TCRdb calls, TRBD1, cannot be checked with no DNA. The TCR comes from a man between 18 and 35 years old in good health. The CDR3 protein is CASSLERAGAEQFF.